This T cell receptor beta chain was sequenced in a study of OX40 agonist ivuxolimab in advanced cancers. Background on the study: At 0.01 to 10 mg/kg, ivuxolimab was administered intravenously to patients every 2 weeks.

General study results and limits: On average, CD8+ T cells showed a greater number of expanded clones than CD4+.

Cycle 7 day 1, cycle 4 day 1, and baseline were the timepoints at which blood was sampled. Remarks on this clone: Its antigen is as yet unknown.

Produced via immunoSEQ multiplex PCR; TCRdb's table is partial and in-frame only. There are about 90,000 clones in the sample; 91% occur only once, and 1.5% to 2% lies in the top ten. Germline CDR1 and CDR2: MNHNY and SVGAGI (reference sequence). Between the trimmed V and J ends, which lost 2 bases and 4 bases, there was a span of 9 bases. The CDR3 is 15 residues long. This sequence was found in an adult with an advanced solid tumor such as melanoma, head and neck, liver or kidney cancer. Sequences were derived from CD4+ or CD8+ T cells sorted from blood, sampled in a trial of the OX40 agonist ivuxolimab. V usage is TRBV6-6 and J usage is TRBJ2-6; D is ambiguous. The CDR3 DNA reads TGTGCCAGCAGTTACCGCCCCACCGGGGCCAACGTCCTGACTTTC. Amino acids: CASSYRPTGANVLTF.